The rows below give T cell receptor beta chains drawn from one sample of a study of blood T cell repertoires in COVID-19. Method: immunoSEQ multiplex PCR; TCRdb's copy keeps in-frame clones and lacks some. The sample includes 180,000 or so clones, approximately 80% of them seen just once. What was sequenced was peripheral blood. These receptors all come from a woman in her sixties or seventies with COVID-19, enrolled during active disease. Both conserved end residues are trimmed from each CDR3. The D gene is left open where the match is weak.

J: TRBJ2-7
V: TRBV19
D: TRBD1
CDR3: ASRVSGTGEDYEQY

J: TRBJ1-4
V: TRBV28
D: TRBD1
CDR3: ASVSQTGDGKKLF

J: TRBJ2-2
V: TRBV28
D: .
CDR3: ASSPLRLSSAGELF

J: TRBJ1-1
V: TRBV18
D: .
CDR3: ASSPLQGVNTEAF

J: TRBJ2-2
V: TRBV28
D: .
CDR3: ASTPLGLGELF

J: TRBJ2-3
V: TRBV30
D: .
CDR3: AWSEWQRPSTDTQY

J: TRBJ2-5
V: TRBV9
D: .
CDR3: ASSAGLGGETQY

J: TRBJ1-2
V: TRBV28
D: .
CDR3: ASGGGYRGYT

J: TRBJ1-6
V: TRBV3-1/TRBV3-2
D: .
CDR3: ASSQGNQGPRSYNSPLH

J: TRBJ1-1
V: TRBV15
D: .
CDR3: ATSPRTGFHTEAF

J: TRBJ1-6
V: TRBV7-8
D: TRBD1
CDR3: ASRPGQGDSPLH

J: TRBJ2-7
V: TRBV28
D: .
CDR3: ASSSTGYEQY

J: TRBJ1-1
V: TRBV18
D: TRBD1
CDR3: ASSPIGTGTEAF

J: TRBJ2-5
V: TRBV11-2
D: TRBD2
CDR3: ASSSPGLAGETQY

J: TRBJ2-6
V: TRBV13
D: TRBD2
CDR3: ASSLRGSGANVLT

J: TRBJ1-1
V: TRBV28
D: .
CDR3: ASSPQAGWDAF

J: TRBJ1-1
V: TRBV18
D: TRBD1
CDR3: ASSHSQGAYGTEAF

J: TRBJ1-1
V: TRBV27
D: .
CDR3: ASSLVGKTIGLAF

J: TRBJ2-1
V: TRBV18
D: TRBD2
CDR3: ASSPLQAGDNEQF

J: TRBJ1-3
V: TRBV7-6
D: .
CDR3: ASSLNRAPGNTIY

J: TRBJ1-4
V: TRBV5-1
D: TRBD1
CDR3: ASSLRPTGGLEKLF

J: TRBJ1-5
V: TRBV6-5
D: TRBD1
CDR3: ASSYGTGEDQPQH

J: TRBJ2-2
V: TRBV18
D: TRBD1
CDR3: ASSPLGQHNTGELF

J: TRBJ1-6
V: TRBV30
D: TRBD1
CDR3: AWSSGQDNSPLH

J: TRBJ1-1
V: TRBV2
D: .
CDR3: ASILTGTEAF

J: TRBJ2-4
V: TRBV11-2
D: .
CDR3: ASSFYYQSQY

J: TRBJ2-3
V: TRBV19
D: .
CDR3: ATRGISTDTQY

J: TRBJ2-5
V: TRBV19
D: TRBD2
CDR3: ASSIASGGSETQY

J: TRBJ2-2
V: TRBV28
D: .
CDR3: ASSHYGYTGELF

J: TRBJ1-1
V: TRBV6-1
D: TRBD1
CDR3: ASSEWQGVQAF

J: TRBJ1-4
V: TRBV30
D: .
CDR3: AWSGDERKLF

J: TRBJ2-3
V: TRBV3-1/TRBV3-2
D: TRBD2
CDR3: ASSPSGVGDTQY

J: TRBJ2-2
V: TRBV11-3
D: TRBD1
CDR3: ASSSRDRGFPGELF

J: TRBJ1-2
V: TRBV7-9
D: TRBD1
CDR3: ASSTGGPPAGYT

J: TRBJ2-5
V: TRBV28
D: TRBD2
CDR3: ASSLGTSGTHRETQY

J: TRBJ1-5
V: TRBV6-2/TRBV6-3
D: .
CDR3: ASSYGAFNQPQH

J: TRBJ2-2
V: TRBV5-1
D: .
CDR3: ASSAEPSSRTGELF

J: TRBJ1-5
V: TRBV20-1
D: .
CDR3: SASRGYNQPQH

J: TRBJ2-1
V: TRBV5-1
D: TRBD2
CDR3: ASSRLAVVSYNEQF

J: TRBJ1-4
V: TRBV27
D: .
CDR3: ASSLQGTNEKLF

J: TRBJ1-1
V: TRBV5-6
D: .
CDR3: ASSLPQGFTEAF

J: TRBJ1-1
V: TRBV5-1
D: .
CDR3: ASSFSPPDTEAF

J: TRBJ2-4
V: TRBV19
D: TRBD2
CDR3: ATGIAGAENIQY

J: TRBJ1-1
V: TRBV30
D: .
CDR3: AWNRGGTEAF

J: TRBJ1-3
V: TRBV10-3
D: TRBD1
CDR3: AISGGGTGSSGNTIY

J: TRBJ2-4
V: TRBV15
D: .
CDR3: ATSTHRELAKNIQY

J: TRBJ1-2
V: TRBV7-2
D: .
CDR3: AASPGVNYGYT

J: TRBJ1-2
V: TRBV5-1
D: .
CDR3: ASSLAEGTRGGYT

J: TRBJ2-2
V: TRBV5-6
D: .
CDR3: ASSFSRSNTGELF

J: TRBJ1-2
V: TRBV4-1
D: .
CDR3: ASSQGPGGYT

J: TRBJ1-2
V: TRBV27
D: .
CDR3: ASSLRQSHGYT

J: TRBJ2-1
V: TRBV6-5
D: TRBD1
CDR3: ASSNTGVEQF

J: TRBJ1-1
V: TRBV3-1/TRBV3-2
D: TRBD1
CDR3: ASSLDPGQGETEAF

J: TRBJ2-3
V: TRBV3-1/TRBV3-2
D: TRBD2
CDR3: ASSQVGRGGWTDTQY

J: TRBJ1-1
V: TRBV18
D: .
CDR3: ASSPQGITNSAEAF

J: TRBJ1-4
V: TRBV30
D: .
CDR3: AWSEQTVGTEKLF

J: TRBJ2-3
V: TRBV6-5
D: .
CDR3: ASRSNRGTDTQY

J: TRBJ1-1
V: TRBV19
D: TRBD1
CDR3: ASSTDRVAEAF

J: TRBJ2-3
V: TRBV20-1
D: .
CDR3: SASRGVDTQY

J: TRBJ2-5
V: TRBV7-9
D: TRBD2
CDR3: ASSQVSGGQETQY